This TCR beta chain appears in the sequencing data of a study of beta chain features in type 1 diabetes. Findings of the study overall: Insertions were fewer and deletions more numerous at VDJ junctions in type 1 diabetes patients. Across all four CD4+ subsets, people with type 1 diabetes showed modestly shorter TCRB CDR3s.

cDNA synthesis used the whole RNA isolate, giving expressed TCRB sequences. The table came from immunoSEQ multiplex PCR; TCRdb's copy has only in-frame clones and leaves some out. The sample includes approximately 160,000 clones, 63% of them seen just once. CDR3 length: 12 residues. Germline loops: CDR1 MNHNY, CDR2 SVGAGI (reference sequence). Notes on this clone: Its antigen is unidentified. At one of its ends the junction is not consistent with the germline gene, which may arise from a read error.

The receptor's source is a man aged 25-45 years with type 1 diabetes. Sequencing was performed on naive CD4+ T cells from blood. The chain is built from TRBV6-6 and TRBJ2-5; 7 bases are a match to TRBD1. CDR3 coding DNA: TGTGCCAGCAGTTCCAGACAGGGTCGGTGTGACTTC. Translation: CASSSRQGRCDF.